These T cell receptor beta chains were read from a single sample in a study of beta chain features in type 1 diabetes. This table comes from immunoSEQ multiplex PCR, and its TCRdb copy is limited to in-frame clones, with some not included. Among under 950,000 clones, 17% were seen once, and the ten largest hold 0.02% to 0.025%. The specimen was naive CD4+ T cells from blood. These receptors all come from a woman between 18 and 29 years old in good health. Both conserved end residues are part of each CDR3. A D gene is named only where the DNA matches it firmly. Expanded clones are given a class, and other clones once, few, many or no size at all.

length: 16
J: TRBJ1-5
size: once
V: TRBV19
D: TRBD1
DNA: TGTGCCAGCACGGGACAGGGGTTTCTGGGCAATCAGCCCCAGCATTTT
CDR3: CASTGQGFLGNQPQHF

length: 15
J: TRBJ2-7
size: few
V: TRBV7-2
D: TRBD2
DNA: TGTGCCAGCAGCTTCGCCGGGACTATCTCGTCGGTGCAGTACTTC
CDR3: CASSFAGTISSVQYF

length: 16
J: TRBJ2-1
size: -
V: TRBV4-2
D: TRBD2
DNA: TGTGCCAGCAGCCAAGATCGGAGCGGGAGTAGGAATGAGCAGTTCTTC
CDR3: CASSQDRSGSRNEQFF

length: 17
J: TRBJ2-3
size: -
V: TRBV7-9
D: TRBD2
DNA: TGTGCCAGCAGCTTAGCGAGCGGGACTAGCACCACAGATACGCAGTATTTT
CDR3: CASSLASGTSTTDTQYF

length: 15
J: TRBJ1-2
size: -
V: TRBV4-1
D: -
DNA: TGCGCCAGCAGCCCAAACAGGGCGACTAACTATGGCTACACCTTC
CDR3: CASSPNRATNYGYTF

length: 15
J: TRBJ1-5
size: few
V: TRBV7-2
D: -
DNA: TGTGCCAGCAGCTTATCTGGGGGACGCAATCAGCCCCAGCATTTT
CDR3: CASSLSGGRNQPQHF

length: 17
J: TRBJ1-3
size: few
V: TRBV7-8
D: -
DNA: TGTGCCAGCAGCCTCCCTATCTCGGAGATCTCTGGAAACACCATATATTTT
CDR3: CASSLPISEISGNTIYF

length: 15
J: TRBJ1-3
size: -
V: TRBV15
D: -
DNA: TGTGCCACCAGCGAAGGGAGGGGCTCTGGAAACACCATATATTTT
CDR3: CATSEGRGSGNTIYF

length: 13
J: TRBJ2-7
size: few
V: TRBV10-3
D: TRBD2
DNA: TGTGCCACCCGGACTAGCGGAGCCTACGAGCAGTACTTC
CDR3: CATRTSGAYEQYF

length: 14
J: TRBJ2-6
size: few
V: TRBV5-1
D: -
DNA: TGCGCCAGCCAGACCCTCTCTGGGGCCAACGTCCTGACTTTC
CDR3: CASQTLSGANVLTF

length: 14
J: TRBJ2-1
size: -
V: TRBV29-1
D: -
DNA: TGCAGCGTTGCCAGGGGAGCAGCCGGCAATGAGCAGTTCTTC
CDR3: CSVARGAAGNEQFF